Presented here are 30 T cell receptor beta chains from one specimen sequenced in a study of cytomegalovirus exposure and HLA in healthy donors. PCR amplification relied on 60 Vbeta primers (plus 13 Jbeta primers). The repertoire was sequenced with immunoSEQ multiplex PCR; TCRdb's copy has only in-frame clones and lacks some. The sample carries about 140,000 clones, approximately 71% recorded once. Input material: PBMCs. The receptors stem from a man aged 40-50 years in good health and CMV-seronegative.

The V gene is TRBV4-1, the J gene TRBJ1-6, with D unresolved. The CDR3 runs to 17 residues. V was trimmed by 0 bases and J by 0 bases, leaving 9 bases between them. Germline lookup yields CDR1 MGHRA and CDR2 YSYEKL. CDR3 bases: TGCGCCAGCAGCCAAGATCGGGTCGGCTCCTATAATTCACCCCTCCACTTT. Amino acid sequence: CASSQDRVGSYNSPLHF.

This clone turned up a few times. V is TRBV5-1 and J is TRBJ2-7; no clear D gene. The CDR3 covers 13 residues. Between the trimmed V and J ends, which lost 0 bases and 8 bases, there was a span of 12 bases. The germline V gene has CDR1 SGHRS and CDR2 YFSETQ. CDR3 residues: CASSLALETQQYF. Here the CDR3 DNA reads TGCGCCAGCAGCTTGGCTCTGGAGACCCAGCAGTACTTC.

Only a few counts were recorded for this clone. This chain's CDR3 is CASSWRSPRREQFF. CDR3 DNA: TGTGCCAGCAGTTGGCGGTCCCCTCGGCGCGAGCAGTTCTTC. The rearrangement uses TRBV6-5 and TRBJ2-1, with D unclear. V lost 4 bases and J lost 10, with 17 bases in between. The germline V gene encodes CDR1 MNHEY and CDR2 SVGAGI. The CDR3 is 14 residues long.

Concerning this clone: Mismatch with germline at one junction end may stem from a read error. The chain has TRBV5-3 and TRBJ2-7; D gene uncertain. TRBV5-3 is an ORF, with its function uncertain. The CDR3 length is 14 residues. The CDR3: CARRPRIPSLLIPF. CDR3 nucleotides: TGTGCCAGAAGACCCAGGATCCCCAGCTTACTCATTCCATTC.

The gene calls are TRBV5-6 and TRBJ2-1; no reliable D call. Trimming stripped 5 bases from V and 0 bases from J, with 12 bases between. Germline V gene sequence: CDR1 SGHDT, CDR2 YYEEEE. This CDR3 is built from 15 residues. This CDR3 reads CASRADWSSYNEQFF. The CDR3 DNA reads TGTGCCAGCAGGGCCGACTGGAGCTCCTACAATGAGCAGTTCTTC.

The CDR3 DNA reads TGCGCCAGCAGCTTCACAGGGAACTCCTACAATGAGCAGTTCTTC. Translating gives CASSFTGNSYNEQFF. This rearrangement joins TRBV5-1 to TRBJ2-1, with D possibly TRBD1 on 6 matching bases. The CDR3 runs 15 residues. Germline CDR1 reads SGHRS; CDR2 reads YFSETQ. With 2 bases removed from V and 0 bases from J, the gap between germline ends came to 9 bases.

The chain's CDR3 is CATSRLSGKRYTGELFF. Here the CDR3 DNA reads TGTGCCACCAGCAGACTATCAGGGAAGAGGTACACCGGGGAGCTGTTTTTT. The genes are TRBV15 and TRBJ2-2, with D possibly being TRBD1 (5 bases). V was shortened by 2 bases and J by 3 bases, with 16 bases between the two germline ends. CDR3 length: 17 residues. Per the germline V gene, CDR1 is LNHNV and CDR2 is YYDKDF (reference sequence).

V usage is TRBV10-3 and J usage is TRBJ1-1; a weak D match, TRBD1 (5 bases). V was shortened by 10 bases and J by 1 base, with 16 bases between the two germline ends. This CDR3 spans 14 amino acids. CDR1 and CDR2 from the germline V gene are ENHRY and SYGVKD. The CDR3 spells CATAGLDWNTEAFF. In DNA, the CDR3 is TGTGCCACCGCAGGGTTGGATTGGAACACTGAAGCTTTCTTT.

The chain carries TRBV27 and TRBJ2-5; the match to TRBD2 covers 11 bases. V lost 3 bases, J lost 3 bases, and 3 bases stayed unmatched. Germline CDR1 is MNHEY and CDR2 is SMNVEV (reference sequence). This CDR3 has 15 amino acids. This chain's CDR3 is CASSLDSGGEETQYF. CDR3 sequence (DNA): TGTGCCAGCAGTTTGGATAGCGGGGGGGAAGAGACCCAGTACTTC.

The V gene is TRBV5-1, the J gene TRBJ1-1, with 9 nucleotides matching TRBD1. The germline V gene has CDR1 SGHRS and CDR2 YFSETQ. After removal of 0 bases from V and 6 bases from J, the junction contained 6 bases not matched to a gene. This CDR3 has 15 residues. The CDR3 nucleotides are TGCGCCAGCAGCTTGGGCGGACAGGGGTGGGCTGAAGCTTTCTTT. This gives the protein CASSLGGQGWAEAFF.

This clone turned up a few times. In nucleotides, the CDR3 is TGTGCCAGCAGTTATCTAAGGGGGTCGGATGGCTACACCTTC. Protein product: CASSYLRGSDGYTF. The chain uses TRBV6-5 and TRBJ1-2; weak D call: TRBD1 (6 bases). CDR1 and CDR2 from the germline V gene are MNHEY and SVGAGI. V lost 3 bases and J lost 6, with 14 bases in between. The CDR3 sequence is 14 residues long.

V and J are TRBV5-1 and TRBJ2-5; 8 bases agree with TRBD1. The end of the DNA fits TRBJ2-7 better, so the J call may be wrong. CDR3 length equals 19 residues. The germline V gene encodes CDR1 SGHRS and CDR2 YFSETQ. This CDR3 reads CASRYPTDPGGHQANEQYF. The CDR3, as DNA: TGCGCCAGCAGATACCCAACGGACCCAGGGGGCCATCAGGCCAACGAGCAGTACTTC.

The rearrangement links TRBV7-7 to TRBJ2-3, with a possible D match to TRBD1 (6 bases). CDR3 length: 15 residues. Germline V gene sequence: CDR1 SSHAT, CDR2 FNYEAQ (reference sequence). V lost 1 base and J 0 bases, leaving 8 bases between the germline ends. This CDR3 reads CASSLGTASTDTQYF. CDR3 DNA: TGTGCCAGCAGCTTAGGGACAGCCAGCACAGATACGCAGTATTTT.

This chain connects TRBV20-1 to TRBJ2-1; possible D gene TRBD2, 5 bases. Trimming took off 6 bases at V and 3 bases at J, with 6 bases between the two ends. In germline, CDR1 is DFQATT, CDR2 SNEGSKA (reference sequence). The CDR3 consists of 11 residues. The CDR3 region has the DNA TGCAGTGCCCGGGGCTACAATGAGCAGTTCTTC. Translation: CSARGYNEQFF.

V and J are TRBV6-5 and TRBJ2-2; tentatively, D is TRBD2 (5 bases). The CDR3 length is 14 residues. The V gene lost 5 bases and the J gene lost 3 bases, with 10 bases spanning the gap. Germline V gives CDR1 MNHEY, CDR2 SVGAGI. CDR3 in DNA: TGTGCCAGCAGTGCTCTAGCTGACACCGGGGAGCTGTTTTTT. This translates into CASSALADTGELFF.

The CDR3 region is CASRAGERSNQPQHF. The CDR3, as DNA: TGTGCCAGCAGGGCCGGGGAACGAAGCAATCAGCCCCAGCATTTT. The chain recombines TRBV2 with TRBJ1-5; D not resolved. The CDR3 runs to 15 residues. V was pared by 6 bases and J by 1 base, with 13 bases between. Germline V lookup: CDR1 SNHLY, CDR2 FYNNEI.

The rearrangement uses TRBV5-1 and TRBJ1-1, with a tentative D call TRBD1 (6 bases). The CDR3 contains 13 residues. The germline V gene has CDR1 SGHRS and CDR2 YFSETQ. V lost 7 bases, J lost 5 bases, and 15 bases lay in between. Written as DNA, the CDR3 is TGCGCCAGCGGCACGGACAGTAAGACTGAAGCTTTCTTT. This sequence encodes CASGTDSKTEAFF. Full variable domain (missing parts from reference TRBV5-1 and TRBJ1-1): KAGVTQTPRYLIKTRGQQVTLSCSPISGHRSVSWYQQTPGQGLQFLFEYFSETQRNKGNFPGRFSGRQFSNSRSEMNVSTLELGDSALYLCASGTDSKTEAFFGQGTRLTVV.

The chain employs TRBV19 and TRBJ1-1; possibly TRBD1 for D (6 bases). CDR1 is LNHDA and CDR2 is SQIVND in the germline V gene (reference sequence). This CDR3 comprises 14 residues. The V end was cut by 0 bases, the J end by 1 base, with 6 bases between. The chain's CDR3 is CASSIEGGNTEAFF. DNA of the CDR3: TGTGCCAGTAGTATAGAAGGGGGGAACACTGAAGCTTTCTTT.

The chain uses TRBV5-1 and TRBJ2-3; 8 nucleotides align to TRBD2. V shed 1 base, J shed 3 bases, and the junction held 10 bases outside the gene matches. This CDR3 is 17 amino acids long. Germline V lookup: CDR1 SGHRS, CDR2 YFSETQ. This CDR3 is CASSLIRGGAGTDTQYF. The DNA of the CDR3 is TGCGCCAGCAGCTTGATACGGGGGGGCGCGGGGACAGATACGCAGTATTTT.

The chain couples TRBV19 to TRBJ1-1; weak D call: TRBD1 (5 bases). The CDR3 runs to 13 residues. Germline V gives CDR1 LNHDA, CDR2 SQIVND (reference sequence). The V end lost 3 bases, the J end lost 5 bases, and 10 bases lay between the germline ends. The CDR3 nucleotides read TGTGCCAGTAGTATTAGGGGCAGTACTGAAGCTTTCTTT. Translation gives CASSIRGSTEAFF.

This chain links TRBV19 with TRBJ2-6; TRBD1 agrees at 7 bases. V gave up 6 bases and J gave up 0 bases; unmatched junction bases: 11. The germline V gene encodes CDR1 LNHDA and CDR2 SQIVND (reference sequence). This CDR3 is 18 amino acids long. DNA for the CDR3: TGTGCCAGTAGCCTCTCCGGGACAGTTTACTCTGGGGCCAACGTCCTGACTTTC. It translates to CASSLSGTVYSGANVLTF.

This clone has a handful of counts. This chain joins TRBV6-1 and TRBJ1-2; D is possibly TRBD1 (6 bases). The V gene lost 4 bases and the J gene lost 4 bases, with 13 bases spanning the gap. The CDR3 loop spans 14 amino acids. The germline V gene has CDR1 MNHNS and CDR2 SASEGT. CDR3 in DNA: TGTGCCAGCAGTGTCTTGGGACAAAGCTATGGCTACACCTTC. Encoded protein: CASSVLGQSYGYTF.

The chain is built from TRBV5-4 and TRBJ1-2, with D unresolved. Germline V gives CDR1 SGHNT, CDR2 YYREEE (reference sequence). The CDR3 totals 13 residues. V dropped 4 bases and J dropped 9 bases, with 16 bases sitting between them. For the CDR3, the DNA is TGTGCCAGCAGCGTCGCTGGGGAGAGGAGCTACACCTTC. This translates into CASSVAGERSYTF.

This clone was counted between two and nine times. This sequence joins TRBV7-9 and TRBJ2-7; TRBD2 agrees at 7 bases. CDR1 and CDR2 from the germline V gene are SEHNR and FQNEAQ (reference sequence). The CDR3 runs 15 residues. J was trimmed by 2 bases and V by 4 bases; bases with no gene match: 8. CDR3 sequence (DNA): TGTGCCAGCAGCTCAAGTCGGACTAGACCCTACGAGCAGTACTTC. It yields the protein CASSSSRTRPYEQYF.

This chain links TRBV7-2 with TRBJ2-3; 9 nucleotides match TRBD2. This CDR3 has 15 amino acids. Looked up from germline, CDR1 is SGHTA and CDR2 is FQGNSA. The ends lost 3 bases at V and 3 bases at J; junction bases unmatched: 4. The CDR3 bases are TGTGCCAGCAGCTTCGGCGGGGGGGCGACAGATACGCAGTATTTT. Translated: CASSFGGGATDTQYF.

This clone was picked up one time. V is TRBV14 and J is TRBJ2-2; 7 bases map to TRBD1. CDR1 is SGHDN and CDR2 is FVKESK in the germline V gene. This CDR3 spans 16 amino acids. The ends lost 5 bases at V and 5 bases at J; junction bases unmatched: 11. CDR3 protein: CASSMTGKPRTGELFF. The CDR3 nucleotides read TGTGCCAGCAGCATGACAGGGAAGCCGAGGACCGGGGAGCTGTTTTTT.

This chain uses TRBV7-9 with TRBJ2-6; D call uncertain. Germline V gives CDR1 SEHNR, CDR2 FQNEAQ (reference sequence). Deletions cut 8 bases from V and 2 bases from J, with 10 bases between. The CDR3 covers 14 residues. CDR3 nucleotide sequence: TGTGCCAGCTCGAAGCGAGCTGGGGCCAACGTCCTGACTTTC. It yields the protein CASSKRAGANVLTF.

This clone was seen more than once but under ten times. The chain joins TRBV10-2 to TRBJ1-2, with TRBD1 identical over 7 bases. V trimming: 2 bases; J trimming: 5 bases; junction bases outside the gene matches: 5. CDR3 size: 14 residues. Germline V gives CDR1 WSHSY, CDR2 SAAADI. DNA for the CDR3: TGCGCCAGCAGTGAGGAGGTCAGGGGGTATGGCTACACCTTC. This codes for CASSEEVRGYGYTF.

The chain employs TRBV6-5 and TRBJ2-5; tentative D call: TRBD1 (6 bases). The J call is uncertain, as TRBJ2-7 better fits the DNA end. The germline V gene has CDR1 MNHEY and CDR2 SVGAGI. The length of the CDR3 is 13 residues. As DNA, the CDR3 is TGTGCCAGCACCCCAGGGGCAGGCTACGAGCAGTACTTC. Translating it yields CASTPGAGYEQYF.

Concerning this clone itself: Compared with germline, one end of the junction differs, possibly owing to a read error. The chain recombines TRBV14 with TRBJ1-3; tentative D call: TRBD1 (5 bases). Germline V lookup: CDR1 SGHDN, CDR2 FVKESK. CDR3 length equals 14 residues. The CDR3 DNA reads as TGTGCCAGCAGCCAAGTTGACAGTGGAAGCACCATATATTTT. Translation: CASSQVDSGSTIYF. The full variable domain, completed using reference TRBV14 and TRBJ1-3, is EAGVTQFPSHSVIEKGQTVTLRCDPISGHDNLYWYRRVMGKEIKFLLHFVKESKQDESGMPNNRFLAERTGGTYSTLKVQPAELEDSGVYFCASSQVDSGSTIYFGEGSWLTVV.